Listed below are T cell receptor beta chains from one sample, sequenced in a study of esophageal squamous cell carcinoma under preoperative chemotherapy. TCRdb re-analysed the PCR reads in MiXCR, keeping a single row per CDR3 protein. The sample records roughly 30,000 distinct CDR3 sequences, under 60% being singletons. Sampling was conducted from a patient given preoperative chemotherapy. These receptors were collected from a human donor with esophageal squamous cell carcinoma. The donor label of this sample is uncertain. Both conserved end residues are trimmed from each CDR3.

>TRBJ2-2|TRBV5-2
GSNAGSTDTLF
>TRBJ2-3|TRBV6-1
ASSPTTRSGGLTQY
>TRBJ2-5|TRBV7-2
ASSLASGGALGTQY
>TRBJ2-3|TRBV5-8
GGGLGGGDQDTQY
>TRBJ1-2|TRBV19
ASSPKGRWRDYGYT
>TRBJ2-1|TRBV6-1
ASKQAGGPGNEQF
>TRBJ2-3|TRBV7-9
ASSGDLDPDTQY
>TRBJ2-1|TRBV6-2/TRBV6-3
ASSYSSGPPEGARGLAYNEQF
>TRBJ2-2|TRBV7-2
ASNVLSTGELY
>TRBJ2-4|TRBV7-3
ASSRKLGLWAEDTQY
>TRBJ2-1|TRBV6-1
ASSDPGTVSSYNEQF
>TRBJ2-4|TRBV5-6
ASSLVVDHLAKNIQY
>TRBJ2-7|TRBV12-3/TRBV12-4
ASSYSTGESGEQY
>TRBJ2-4|TRBV12-3/TRBV12-4
VSSTTRLGATDTQY
>TRBJ1-3|TRBV12-3/TRBV12-4
ASSYGGNTIY
>NA|TRBV6-5
ASSYSGVYEQY
>TRBJ2-4|TRBV12-3/TRBV12-4
ASRVGCAKDMQY
>TRBJ2-3|TRBV6-1
ASTGSGGGGDTQY
>TRBJ2-6|TRBV6-1
ASSPGPGADTQT
>TRBJ2-3|TRBV7-3
ASSASPPPGGADTQY
>TRBJ2-5|TRBV20-1
SADDMGQETQY
>TRBJ2-3|TRBV7-2
GRGYGGGARETQY
>TRBJ2-3|TRBV7-9
AGGSGSGDQDTQY
>TRBJ2-5|TRBV7-2
AGIGGRDQDTQY
>TRBJ2-4|TRBV12-3/TRBV12-4
ASRATGGGAKDIQY
>TRBJ2-5|TRBV7-8
ASSNLAGGAGETQY
>TRBJ1-2|TRBV19
ASSSDRGHYGYT
>TRBJ2-3|TRBV12-3/TRBV12-4
ASSTTGLGATDTQY
>NA|TRBV7-2
ASSGSGGRGTDTQY
>TRBJ2-1|TRBV7-2
ASSFSAGVNNEQF
>TRBJ2-1|TRBV5-4
ASSLDQGAYNEQF
>TRBJ2-3|TRBV12-3/TRBV12-4
ASGTTSGGAQETQY
>TRBJ2-3|TRBV24-1
ATSDPYTDTQY
>TRBJ2-4|TRBV6-1
AGSGGGAKDIQY
>TRBJ2-1|TRBV7-2
ASSSGLAGVYEQF
>TRBJ1-1|TRBV5-1
ASSLGGRERTEAF
>TRBJ2-4|TRBV7-2
ASSLGGGRSQNIQY
>TRBJ2-4|TRBV7-6
ASSLGVRATDTQY
>TRBJ2-5|TRBV7-6
ASLGGRDPETQY
>TRBJ2-7|TRBV7-2
ASSSSGGAYEQY
>TRBJ1-1|TRBV19
ASTGGFLDTEAF
>TRBJ1-1|TRBV12-3/TRBV12-4
ASSLAGTGRNTEAF
>TRBJ1-1|TRBV20-1
SARLLEAF
>NA|TRBV7-9
ASSLFLAGDHEQY
>TRBJ1-1|TRBV7-9
ASSPPYNTEAF
>TRBJ2-4|TRBV7-2
ARGSGRGAKNTQY
>TRBJ2-5|TRBV7-6
ASSASSGAYNEQY
>TRBJ2-1|TRBV12-3/TRBV12-4
VSGVGDEQF
>TRBJ2-6|TRBV24-1
ATSDPGNSGANVLT
>TRBJ2-3|TRBV7-3
ASSLNPAGADTETQF